The 4 T cell receptor beta chains below all came from one sample that was sequenced in a study of CD8 T cells in ankylosing spondylitis. Each CDR3 protein gets one entry after TCRdb re-called the 5' RACE reads with MiXCR. This table holds 380,000 or so distinct CDR3 sequences, 20% to 25% found once. Sequencing was done on a sample of blood, either unsorted or a sorted T cell fraction (not recorded which). These receptors were obtained from a male donor with ankylosing spondylitis or in good health (not recorded which).

This clonotype was observed a handful of times. The V gene is TRBV25-1, the J gene TRBJ1-1; possibly TRBD1 for D (5 bases). CDR3 length equals 14 residues. V lost 6 bases to trimming and J lost 3 bases, with 14 bases between them. CDR1 is MGHDK, CDR2 SYGVNS, per germline. The CDR3 protein is CASRVPGEYTEAFF. CDR3 sequence (DNA): TGTGCCAGCAGAGTGCCGGGGGAGTACACTGAAGCTTTCTTT.

This clonotype was found a few times. The chain joins TRBV12-3 or TRBV12-4 to TRBJ1-2, with unresolved D. CDR3 length: 16 amino acids. Trimming left V 0 bases short and J 0 bases short, with 11 bases between. In DNA, the CDR3 is TGTGCCAGCAGTTTAGCGCTAGGACCGGCTAACTATGGCTACACCTTC. Amino acid sequence: CASSLALGPANYGYTF.

This clonotype occurred a few times. The rearrangement uses TRBV2 and TRBJ2-2, with no clear D. Germline V lookup: CDR1 SNHLY, CDR2 FYNNEI. Trimming shortened V by 8 bases and J by 8 bases, and 12 bases separated the two germline ends. There are 12 residues in the CDR3. CDR3 amino acids: CASDGPSGELFF. CDR3 nucleotides: TGTGCCAGCGACGGGCCGTCAGGGGAGCTGTTTTTT.

This clonotype turned up a few times. The rearrangement links TRBV9 to TRBJ1-5; D remains unclear. V lost 0 bases and J lost 0, with 4 bases in between. CDR1 is SGDLS and CDR2 is YYNGEE in the germline V gene. The CDR3 runs to 14 residues. CDR3 loop: CASSVDGSNQPQHF. The DNA for the CDR3 is TGTGCCAGCAGCGTAGACGGTAGCAATCAGCCCCAGCATTTT.